A single count supports the clone carrying this TCR beta chain. No antigen is known for it. TCRdb keeps only in-frame clones here, not all; method: immunoSEQ multiplex PCR. The repertoire holds about 55,000 clones, approximately 80% seen once, with roughly 15% in the top ten. The sample originates from a study of T cells in localized non-small cell lung cancer. Germline V gives CDR1 MGHDK, CDR2 SYGVNS. This CDR3 comprises 14 residues. J was trimmed by 8 bases and V by 2 bases; bases with no gene match: 6. Study-level findings and limits: There were a median around 60 of the top 100 tumor clones appearing in adjacent lung. T cell clonality was highest in uninvolved adjacent lung, above tumor. A denser population of T cells in blood accompanied longer overall survival.

This chain uses TRBV25-1 with TRBJ2-1, with TRBD2 matching over 7 bases. This receptor was identified in a man aged 35-69 years with stage III lung adenocarcinoma. The material sequenced was peripheral blood mononuclear cells, taken before any cancer treatment. The DNA for the CDR3 is TGTGCCAGCAGTGAAATGGTAGCGGGCGATGAGCAGTTCTTC. Protein sequence: CASSEMVAGDEQFF.